A single sample gave rise to the 5 T cell receptor beta chains below, sequenced in a study of control samples from healthy donors and cancer patients. Sequencing used immunoSEQ multiplex PCR; TCRdb keeps in-frame clones, though not all of them. The sample includes about 410,000 clones, roughly 90% seen only once; the top ten take 5.5% to 7.5%. Sequenced input: PBMCs. Receptors were obtained from a man aged 40-49 years with head and neck cancer.

The chain uses TRBV21-1 and TRBJ2-1; no check of the table's D call, TRBD2, against the DNA was made. TRBV21-1 is tagged as a pseudogene. The CDR3 is made up of 15 amino acids. The CDR3 here is CASSRLAGWDNEQFF. The CDR3 coding sequence is TGTGCCAGCAGCCGACTAGCGGGATGGGACAATGAGCAGTTCTTC.

The chain is built from TRBV13 and TRBJ2-1, with D possibly matching TRBD2 (6 bases). The CDR3 is 12 residues long. Germline CDR1 and CDR2: PRHDT and FYEKMQ (reference sequence). Trimming removed 3 bases at V and 10 bases at J, with 10 bases between. The CDR3 protein is CASSLTRPEQFF. The CDR3, as DNA: TGTGCCAGCAGCTTGACTAGGCCAGAGCAGTTCTTC.

The rearrangement uses TRBV6-1 and TRBJ1-1; no firm D call. V was trimmed by 1 base and J by 1 base, leaving 4 bases between them. The CDR3 consists of 13 residues. CDR1 is MNHNS, CDR2 SASEGT, per germline. The CDR3 protein is CASSEGPNTEAFF. CDR3 nucleotides: TGTGCCAGCAGTGAAGGCCCGAACACTGAAGCTTTCTTT.

The chain joins TRBV29-1 to TRBJ1-2; D is perhaps TRBD1 (6 bases). CDR1 SQVTM and CDR2 ANQGSEA come from the germline V gene. This CDR3 is 11 amino acids long. Trimming removed 6 bases from V and 8 bases from J, with 13 bases in between. CDR3 protein: CSVGMDSGYTF. The CDR3 DNA reads TGCAGCGTGGGGATGGACAGCGGCTACACCTTC.

The chain uses TRBV28 and TRBJ1-1; D possibly corresponds to TRBD1 (5 bases). CDR3 length: 14 amino acids. Trimming removed 6 bases from V and 2 bases from J, with 13 bases in between. Germline CDR1 is MDHEN and CDR2 is SYDVKM. In nucleotides, the CDR3 is TGTGCCAGCAGCCTGGGAACAGGTAACACTGAAGCTTTCTTT. Its protein is CASSLGTGNTEAFF.